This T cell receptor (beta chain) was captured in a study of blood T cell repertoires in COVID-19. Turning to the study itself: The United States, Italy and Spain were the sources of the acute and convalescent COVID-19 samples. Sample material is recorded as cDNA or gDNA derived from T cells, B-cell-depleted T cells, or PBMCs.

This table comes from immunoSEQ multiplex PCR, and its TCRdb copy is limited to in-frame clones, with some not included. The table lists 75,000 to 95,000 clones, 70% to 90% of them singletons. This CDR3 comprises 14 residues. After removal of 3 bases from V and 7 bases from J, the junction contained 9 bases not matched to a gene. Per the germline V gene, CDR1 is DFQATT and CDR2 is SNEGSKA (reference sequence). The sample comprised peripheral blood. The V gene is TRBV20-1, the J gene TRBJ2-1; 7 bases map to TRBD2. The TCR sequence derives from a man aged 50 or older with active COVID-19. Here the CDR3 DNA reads TGCAGTGCTAGTCCCCGGGAGGCGAGGAATGAGCAGTTCTTC. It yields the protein CSASPREARNEQFF.